This record covers a single T cell receptor beta chain. Antigen: not known. The CDR3 is made up of 15 amino acids. Germline lookup yields CDR1 SGHDT and CDR2 YYEEEE. V lost 4 bases and J 8 bases, leaving 16 bases between the germline ends. Generated by immunoSEQ multiplex PCR, the TCRdb table keeps only in-frame clones and is missing some. The sample records over 130,000 clones, about 90% being singletons. This sample is part of a study of T cell responses to AZD1222 COVID-19 vaccine. Study findings and constraints: Seropositive AZD1222 recipients at baseline numbered only six or seven. Among vaccine-associated CD4 TCRs, coverage spanned spike, with dominance at 160-218 and 743-854.

This TCR was sampled from an adult who received the AZD1222 COVID-19 vaccine. The sequencing here drew on peripheral blood, taken 28 days after the second AZD1222 dose. The chain is built from TRBV5-6 and TRBJ1-6; D gene unclear. The CDR3 bases are TGTGCCAGCAGCCCCAGGTTGAATTTTGATTCACCCCTCCACTTT. Protein sequence: CASSPRLNFDSPLHF.